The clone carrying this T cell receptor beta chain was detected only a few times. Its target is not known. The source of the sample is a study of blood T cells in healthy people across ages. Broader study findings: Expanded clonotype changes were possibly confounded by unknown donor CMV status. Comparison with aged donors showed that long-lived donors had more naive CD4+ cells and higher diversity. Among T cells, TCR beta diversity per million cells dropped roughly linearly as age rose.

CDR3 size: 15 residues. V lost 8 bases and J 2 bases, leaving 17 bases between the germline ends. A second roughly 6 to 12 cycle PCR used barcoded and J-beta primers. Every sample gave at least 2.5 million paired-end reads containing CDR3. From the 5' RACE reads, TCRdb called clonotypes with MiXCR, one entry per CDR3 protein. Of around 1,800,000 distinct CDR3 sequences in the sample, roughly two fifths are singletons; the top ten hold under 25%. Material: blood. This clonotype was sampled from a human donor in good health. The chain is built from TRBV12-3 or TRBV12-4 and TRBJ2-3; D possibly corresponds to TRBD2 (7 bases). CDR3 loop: CASRREGQVTDTQYF. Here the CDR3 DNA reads TGTGCCAGCCGGAGGGAGGGACAAGTCACAGATACGCAGTATTTT.